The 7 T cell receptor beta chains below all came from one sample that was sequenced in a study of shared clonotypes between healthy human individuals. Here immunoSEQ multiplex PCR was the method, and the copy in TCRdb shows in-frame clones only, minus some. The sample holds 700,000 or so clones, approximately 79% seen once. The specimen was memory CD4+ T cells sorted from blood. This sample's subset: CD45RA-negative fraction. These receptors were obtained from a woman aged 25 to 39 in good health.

The CDR3 region has the DNA TGTGCCAGCAGTTCTGTTCAAGGCTACACCTTC. It encodes CASSSVQGYTF. The chain is built from TRBV28 and TRBJ1-2; D gene uncertain. The CDR3 is 11 amino acids. The V gene's germline CDR1 is MDHEN and CDR2 SYDVKM. V was pared by 4 bases and J by 8 bases, with 8 bases between.

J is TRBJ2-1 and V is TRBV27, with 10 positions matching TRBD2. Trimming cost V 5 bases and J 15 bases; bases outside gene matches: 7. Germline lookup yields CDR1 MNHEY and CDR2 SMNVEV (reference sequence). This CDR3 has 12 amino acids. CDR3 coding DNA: TGTGCCAGCAGTACAGCGAGCGGGAGGGGGTTCTTC. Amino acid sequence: CASSTASGRGFF.

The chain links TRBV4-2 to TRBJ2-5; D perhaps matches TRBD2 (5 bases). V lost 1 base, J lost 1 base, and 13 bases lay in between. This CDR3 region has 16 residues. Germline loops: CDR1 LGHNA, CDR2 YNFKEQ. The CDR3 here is CASSQGGGRTQETQYF. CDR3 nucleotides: TGTGCCAGCAGCCAAGGCGGCGGGCGAACCCAAGAGACCCAGTACTTC.

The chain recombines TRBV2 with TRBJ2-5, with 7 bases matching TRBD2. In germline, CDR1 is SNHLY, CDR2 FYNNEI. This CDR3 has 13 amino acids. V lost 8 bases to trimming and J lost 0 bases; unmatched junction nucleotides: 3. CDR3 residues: CASARENQETQYF. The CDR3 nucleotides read TGTGCCAGCGCGCGGGAGAACCAAGAGACCCAGTACTTC.

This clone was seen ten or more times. DNA of the CDR3: TGTGCCAGCGGTACCCAGGGGCTGATGAACACTGAAGCTTTCTTT. This codes for CASGTQGLMNTEAFF. The gene calls are TRBV28 and TRBJ1-1; D is possibly TRBD1 (6 bases). CDR1 and CDR2 (germline): MDHEN, SYDVKM. The ends were cut back, 8 bases at V and 0 bases at J, with 16 bases in the middle. This CDR3 is built from 15 residues.

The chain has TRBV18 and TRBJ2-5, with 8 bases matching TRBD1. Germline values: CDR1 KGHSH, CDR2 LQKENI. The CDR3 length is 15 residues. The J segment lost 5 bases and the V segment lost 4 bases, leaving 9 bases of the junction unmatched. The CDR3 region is CASSLSGQGTETQYF. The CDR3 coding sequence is TGTGCCAGCTCACTTAGCGGACAGGGTACGGAGACCCAGTACTTC.

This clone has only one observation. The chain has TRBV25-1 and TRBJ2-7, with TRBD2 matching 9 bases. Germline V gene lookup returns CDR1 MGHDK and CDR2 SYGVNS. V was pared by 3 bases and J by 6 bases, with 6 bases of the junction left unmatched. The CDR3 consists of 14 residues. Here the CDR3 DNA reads TGTGCCAGCAGTGACCTGGCGGGAGGGCGCGAGCAGTACTTC. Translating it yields CASSDLAGGREQYF.